This note documents a single TCR beta chain sequence. Its antigen is unknown. This sample is part of a study of CD8 T cells in Susac syndrome. Study-level results: Clonal expansion of CD8+ cells in Susac peaked in TEMRA cells (and in active patients).

Germline values: CDR1 KGHSH, CDR2 LQKENI. The CDR3 extends over 14 amino acids. Trimming took off 0 bases at V and 7 bases at J, with 9 bases between the two ends. Reverse transcription used roughly 0.45 to 1 ug RNA and random hexamers. TCRdb independently ran MiXCR on the immunoSEQ multiplex PCR reads; one entry per CDR3 protein. The sample holds 84,000 or so distinct CDR3 sequences, 95% to 97% seen once. The sequenced sample consisted of CD8+ T cells from PBMCs. The chain combines TRBV18 with TRBJ2-2; D gene ambiguous. This sequence originates from a human donor with Susac syndrome. DNA for the CDR3: TGTGCCAGCTCACCACCGGAGTACGACGGGGAGCTGTTTTTT. Its protein product is CASSPPEYDGELFF.